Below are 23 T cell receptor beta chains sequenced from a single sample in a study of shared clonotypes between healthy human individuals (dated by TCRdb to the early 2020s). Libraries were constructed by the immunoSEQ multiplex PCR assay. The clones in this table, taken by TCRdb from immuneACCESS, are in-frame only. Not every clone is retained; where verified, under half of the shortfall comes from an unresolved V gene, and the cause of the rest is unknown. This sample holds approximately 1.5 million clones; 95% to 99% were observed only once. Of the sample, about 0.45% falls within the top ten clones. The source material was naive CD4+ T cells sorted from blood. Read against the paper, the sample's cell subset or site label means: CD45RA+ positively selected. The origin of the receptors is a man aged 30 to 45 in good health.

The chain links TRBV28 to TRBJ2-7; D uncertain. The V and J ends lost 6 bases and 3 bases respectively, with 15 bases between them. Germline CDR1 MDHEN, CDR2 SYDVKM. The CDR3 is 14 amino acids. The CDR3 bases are TGTGCCAGCAGGGCAGGACCTAACCTCTACGAGCAGTACTTC. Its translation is CASRAGPNLYEQYF.

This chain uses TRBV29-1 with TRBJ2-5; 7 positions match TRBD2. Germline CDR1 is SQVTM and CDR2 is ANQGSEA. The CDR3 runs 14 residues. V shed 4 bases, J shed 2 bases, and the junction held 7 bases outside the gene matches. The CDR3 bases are TGCAGCGTTGCTGGGAGGGTAAGGCAAGAGACCCAGTACTTC. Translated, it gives CSVAGRVRQETQYF.

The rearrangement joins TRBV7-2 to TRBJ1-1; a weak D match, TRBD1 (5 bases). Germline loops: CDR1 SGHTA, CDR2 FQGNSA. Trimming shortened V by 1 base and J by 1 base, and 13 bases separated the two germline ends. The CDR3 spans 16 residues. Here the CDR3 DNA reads TGTGCCAGCAGCTTAGTGTATTGGGGCACGAACACTGAAGCTTTCTTT. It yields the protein CASSLVYWGTNTEAFF.

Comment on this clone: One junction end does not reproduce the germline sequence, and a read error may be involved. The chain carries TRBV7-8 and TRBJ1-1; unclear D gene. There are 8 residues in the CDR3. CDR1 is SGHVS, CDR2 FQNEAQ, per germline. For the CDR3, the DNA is TGTGCCAGCAGCCCGGGCGAGTTT. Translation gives CASSPGEF.

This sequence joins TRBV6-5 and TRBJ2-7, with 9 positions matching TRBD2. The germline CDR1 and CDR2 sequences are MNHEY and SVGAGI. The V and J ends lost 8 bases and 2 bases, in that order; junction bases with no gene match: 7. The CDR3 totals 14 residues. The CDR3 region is CASSRGLAAYEQYF. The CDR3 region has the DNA TGTGCCAGCTCCAGGGGACTAGCCGCCTACGAGCAGTACTTC.

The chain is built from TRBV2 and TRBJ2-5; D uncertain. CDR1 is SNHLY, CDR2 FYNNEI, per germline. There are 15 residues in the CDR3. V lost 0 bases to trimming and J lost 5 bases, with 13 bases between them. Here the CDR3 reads CASSEASEYEETQYF. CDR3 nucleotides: TGTGCCAGCAGTGAAGCATCAGAGTACGAGGAGACCCAGTACTTC.

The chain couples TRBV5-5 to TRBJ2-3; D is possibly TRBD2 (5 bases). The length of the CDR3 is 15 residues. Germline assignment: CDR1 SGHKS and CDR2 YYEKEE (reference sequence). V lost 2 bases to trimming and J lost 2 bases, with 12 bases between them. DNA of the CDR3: TGTGCCAGCAGCTTTTGGTCTAGCATCACAGATACGCAGTATTTT. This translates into CASSFWSSITDTQYF.

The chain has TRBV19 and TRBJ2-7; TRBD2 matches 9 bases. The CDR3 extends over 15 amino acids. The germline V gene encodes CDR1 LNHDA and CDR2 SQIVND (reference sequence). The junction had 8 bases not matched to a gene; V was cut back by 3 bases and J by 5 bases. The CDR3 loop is CASSISSGMKNEQYF. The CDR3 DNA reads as TGTGCCAGTAGTATTTCTAGCGGGATGAAGAACGAGCAGTACTTC. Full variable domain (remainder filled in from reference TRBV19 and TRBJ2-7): DGGITQSPKYLFRKEGQNVTLSCEQNLNHDAMYWYRQDPGQGLRLIYYSQIVNDFQKGDIAEGYSVSREKKESFPLTVTSAQKNPTAFYLCASSISSGMKNEQYFGPGTRLTVT.

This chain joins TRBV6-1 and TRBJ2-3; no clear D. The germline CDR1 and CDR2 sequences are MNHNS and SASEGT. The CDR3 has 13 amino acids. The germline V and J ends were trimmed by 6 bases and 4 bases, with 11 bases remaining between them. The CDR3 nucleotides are TGTGCCAGCAGCGTAGAGACCGCAGATACGCAGTATTTT. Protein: CASSVETADTQYF.

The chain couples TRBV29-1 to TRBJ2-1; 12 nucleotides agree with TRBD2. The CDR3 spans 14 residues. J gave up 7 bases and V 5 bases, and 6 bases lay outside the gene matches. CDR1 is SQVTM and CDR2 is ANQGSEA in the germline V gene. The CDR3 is CSVRSLAGGNEQFF. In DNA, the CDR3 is TGCAGCGTTCGAAGTCTAGCGGGAGGGAATGAGCAGTTCTTC.

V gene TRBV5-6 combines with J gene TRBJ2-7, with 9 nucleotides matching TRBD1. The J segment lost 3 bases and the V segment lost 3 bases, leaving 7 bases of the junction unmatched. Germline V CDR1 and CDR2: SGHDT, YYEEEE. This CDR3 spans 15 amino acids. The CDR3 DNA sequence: TGTGCCAGCAGCTGGGTGACAGGGGGTTTCTACGAGCAGTACTTC. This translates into CASSWVTGGFYEQYF.

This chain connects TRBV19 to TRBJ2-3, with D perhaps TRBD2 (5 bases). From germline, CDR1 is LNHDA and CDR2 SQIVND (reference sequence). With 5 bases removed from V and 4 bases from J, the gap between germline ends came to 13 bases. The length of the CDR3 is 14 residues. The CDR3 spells CASSDLAGADTQYF. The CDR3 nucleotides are TGTGCCAGTAGTGACTTGGCCGGGGCAGATACGCAGTATTTT.

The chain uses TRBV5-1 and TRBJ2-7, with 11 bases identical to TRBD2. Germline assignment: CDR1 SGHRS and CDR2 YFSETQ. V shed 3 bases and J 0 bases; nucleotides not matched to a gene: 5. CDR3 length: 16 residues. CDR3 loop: CASSSGLAVSSYEQYF. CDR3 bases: TGCGCCAGCAGCTCGGGACTAGCGGTGAGCTCCTACGAGCAGTACTTC.

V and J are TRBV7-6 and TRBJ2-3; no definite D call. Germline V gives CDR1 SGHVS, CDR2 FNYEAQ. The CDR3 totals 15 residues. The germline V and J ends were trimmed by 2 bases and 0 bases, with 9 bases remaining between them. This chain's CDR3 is CASSLIVDSTDTQYF. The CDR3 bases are TGTGCCAGCAGCTTAATCGTCGACAGCACAGATACGCAGTATTTT.

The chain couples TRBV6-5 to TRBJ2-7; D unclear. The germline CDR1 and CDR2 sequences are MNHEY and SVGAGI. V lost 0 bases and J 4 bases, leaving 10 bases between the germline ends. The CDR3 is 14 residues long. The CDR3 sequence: CASSYSTTSYEQYF. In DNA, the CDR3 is TGTGCCAGCAGTTACTCGACCACTTCGTACGAGCAGTACTTC.

CDR3 sequence reads: CASSVQGGSFYEQYF. The DNA for the CDR3 is TGTGCCAGCAGCGTACAGGGCGGGTCTTTCTACGAGCAGTACTTC. J is TRBJ2-7 and V is TRBV9, with D possibly being TRBD1 or TRBD2 (5 bases each). The V gene lost 1 base and the J gene lost 3 bases, with 14 bases spanning the gap. There are 15 residues in the CDR3. Germline CDR1 reads SGDLS; CDR2 reads YYNGEE.

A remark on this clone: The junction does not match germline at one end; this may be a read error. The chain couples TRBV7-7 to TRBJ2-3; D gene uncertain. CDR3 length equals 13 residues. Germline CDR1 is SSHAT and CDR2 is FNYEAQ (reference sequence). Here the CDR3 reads CASSLDSRDTQYF. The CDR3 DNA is TGTGCTAGCAGCTTAGATAGTCGTGATACGCAGTATTTT.

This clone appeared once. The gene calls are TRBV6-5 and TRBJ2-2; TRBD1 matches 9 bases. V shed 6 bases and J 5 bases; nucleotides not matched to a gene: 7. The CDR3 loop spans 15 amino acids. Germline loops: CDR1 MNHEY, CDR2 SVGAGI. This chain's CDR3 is CASSPPGQGTGELFF. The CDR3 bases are TGTGCCAGCAGCCCCCCGGGACAGGGTACCGGGGAGCTGTTTTTT.

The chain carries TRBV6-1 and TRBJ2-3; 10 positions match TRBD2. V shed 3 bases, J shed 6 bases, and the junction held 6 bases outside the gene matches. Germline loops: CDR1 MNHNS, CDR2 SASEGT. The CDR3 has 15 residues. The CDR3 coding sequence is TGTGCCAGCAGTGATCTAGCGGGAGATTGGGATACGCAGTATTTT. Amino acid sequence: CASSDLAGDWDTQYF.

In DNA form, the CDR3 reads TGTGCCAGTCGCCTAGCGAGGGTTCCTAATGAAAAACTGTTTTTT. As protein: CASRLARVPNEKLFF. The chain couples TRBV19 to TRBJ1-4; unclear D gene. Trimming took off 8 bases at V and 3 bases at J, with 16 bases between the two ends. The germline V gene encodes CDR1 LNHDA and CDR2 SQIVND (reference sequence). CDR3 size: 15 residues. Supplemented by reference TRBV19 and TRBJ1-4, the full variable domain reads DGGITQSPKYLFRKEGQNVTLSCEQNLNHDAMYWYRQDPGQGLRLIYYSQIVNDFQKGDIAEGYSVSREKKESFPLTVTSAQKNPTAFYLCASRLARVPNEKLFFGSGTQLSVL.

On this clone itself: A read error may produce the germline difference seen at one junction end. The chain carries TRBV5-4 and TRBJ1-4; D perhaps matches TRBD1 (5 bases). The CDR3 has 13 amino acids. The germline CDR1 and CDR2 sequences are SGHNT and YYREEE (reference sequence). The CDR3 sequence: CASSLTEGTKEVF. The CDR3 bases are TGTGCCAGCAGCTTGACGGAGGGGACGAAGGAGGTTTTT. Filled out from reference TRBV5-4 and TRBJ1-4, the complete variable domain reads ETGVTQSPTHLIKTRGQQVTLRCSSQSGHNTVSWYQQALGQGPQFIFQYYREEENGRGNFPPRFSGLQFPNYSSELNVNALELDDSALYLCASSLTEGTKEVFGSGTQLSVL.

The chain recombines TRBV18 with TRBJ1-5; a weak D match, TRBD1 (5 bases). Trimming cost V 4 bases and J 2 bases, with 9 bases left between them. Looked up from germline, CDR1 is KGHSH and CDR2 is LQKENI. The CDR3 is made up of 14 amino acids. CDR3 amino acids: CASSRGGGNQPQHF. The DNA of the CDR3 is TGTGCCAGCTCACGTGGGGGGGGCAATCAGCCCCAGCATTTT.

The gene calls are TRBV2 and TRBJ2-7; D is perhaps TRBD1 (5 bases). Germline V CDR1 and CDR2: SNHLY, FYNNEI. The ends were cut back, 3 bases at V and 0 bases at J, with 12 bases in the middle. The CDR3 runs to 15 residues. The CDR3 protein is CASSDPRQSSYEQYF. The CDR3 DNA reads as TGTGCCAGCAGTGATCCGAGACAGAGCTCCTACGAGCAGTACTTC. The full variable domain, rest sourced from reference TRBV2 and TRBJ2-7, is EPEVTQTPSHQVTQMGQEVILRCVPISNHLYFYWYRQILGQKVEFLVSFYNNEISEKSEIFDDQFSVERPDGSNFTLKIRSTKLEDSAMYFCASSDPRQSSYEQYFGPGTRLTVT.